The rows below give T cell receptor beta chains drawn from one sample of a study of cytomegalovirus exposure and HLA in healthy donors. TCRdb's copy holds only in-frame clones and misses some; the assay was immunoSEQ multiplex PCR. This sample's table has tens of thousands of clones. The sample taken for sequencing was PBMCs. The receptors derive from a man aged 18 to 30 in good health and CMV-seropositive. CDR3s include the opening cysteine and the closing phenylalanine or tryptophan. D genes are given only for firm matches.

CASSRGGWDTEAFF	TGTGCCAGCAGCCGGGGGGGTTGGGACACTGAAGCTTTCTTT	TRBV5-6	-	TRBJ1-1
CASSLPDSAYEQYF	TGTGCCAGCAGTCTCCCGGACAGCGCCTACGAGCAGTACTTC	TRBV25-1	-	TRBJ2-7
CASKGTGLVTEAFF	TGTGCCAGCAAAGGGACAGGGCTTGTGACTGAAGCTTTCTTT	TRBV2	TRBD1	TRBJ1-1
CASQGDPYEQYF	TGTGCCAGCCAGGGGGACCCCTACGAGCAGTACTTC	TRBV28	TRBD1	TRBJ2-7
CASSSDRAQPQHF	TGTGCCAGCAGCTCGGACAGGGCCCAGCCCCAGCATTTT	TRBV5-8	TRBD1	TRBJ1-5
CASSRGTGGAVGNEAFF	TGCGCCAGCAGCCGCGGGACAGGGGGCGCGGTAGGGAATGAAGCTTTCTTT	TRBV5-1	TRBD1	TRBJ1-1
CASRLPGQGVTGNTIYF	TGTGCCAGCAGGCTACCGGGACAGGGGGTTACTGGAAACACCATATATTTT	TRBV28	TRBD1	TRBJ1-3
CAIRGLGNTEAFF	TGTGCCATAAGGGGACTGGGGAACACTGAAGCTTTCTTT	TRBV10-3	-	TRBJ1-1
CASSLSPTGDSYQPQHF	TGTGCCAGCAGTTTATCCCCGACAGGGGACTCATACCAGCCCCAGCATTTT	TRBV27	TRBD1	TRBJ1-5
CASSEGLAEETQYF	TGTGCCAGCAGTGAAGGATTAGCGGAAGAGACCCAGTACTTC	TRBV6-1	-	TRBJ2-5
CASKPSGGMHEQYF	TGTGCCAGCAAACCCAGCGGGGGGATGCACGAGCAGTACTTC	TRBV28	TRBD2	TRBJ2-7
CADLAGGLGTGELFF	TGTGCCGACCTAGCGGGGGGGCTCGGCACCGGGGAGCTGTTTTTT	TRBV27	TRBD2	TRBJ2-2
CASSLIEGRTYNEQFF	TGTGCCAGCAGTTTAATCGAGGGGAGGACTTACAATGAGCAGTTCTTC	TRBV27	-	TRBJ2-1
CASSLGQGLTEAFF	TGTGCCAGCAGTTTGGGGCAGGGCCTCACTGAAGCTTTCTTT	TRBV27	-	TRBJ1-1
CASSPGLAGGPGTDTQYF	TGTGCCAGCAGCCCGGGACTAGCGGGAGGGCCGGGCACAGATACGCAGTATTTT	TRBV5-4	TRBD2	TRBJ2-3
CASSLDGPGGMGTEAFF	TGTGCCAGCAGCTTAGATGGGCCAGGGGGCATGGGAACTGAAGCTTTCTTT	TRBV11-2	TRBD1	TRBJ1-1
CASSTHTDTQYF	TGTGCCAGCAGCACTCACACAGATACGCAGTATTTT	TRBV7-8	-	TRBJ2-3
CASSLGGTNYGYTF	TGCGCCAGCAGCTTGGGCGGGACTAACTATGGCTACACCTTC	TRBV5-1	-	TRBJ1-2
CAWNRVSTDTQYF	TGTGCCTGGAACAGGGTTAGCACAGATACGCAGTATTTT	TRBV30	-	TRBJ2-3
CASSPEGAAGGQPQHF	TGCGCCAGCAGCCCCGAGGGGGCCGCGGGTGGTCAGCCCCAGCATTTT	TRBV5-1	TRBD1	TRBJ1-5
CASGSSSGNTIYF	TGTGCCAGCGGATCTAGCTCTGGAAACACCATATATTTT	TRBV6-5	-	TRBJ1-3
CASSLPVGRDEQYF	TGTGCCAGCAGTTTACCGGTGGGTCGGGACGAGCAGTACTTC	TRBV28	-	TRBJ2-7
CASSAQKNYGYTF	TGTGCCAGCAGTGCACAAAAGAACTATGGCTACACCTTC	TRBV2	-	TRBJ1-2
CASSFGTSGVLQETQYF	TGCGCCAGCAGCTTTGGGACTAGCGGGGTACTCCAAGAGACCCAGTACTTC	TRBV5-1	TRBD2	TRBJ2-5
CASSPDRGQQGYTF	TGTGCCAGCTCACCGGACAGGGGGCAACAGGGCTACACCTTC	TRBV18	TRBD1	TRBJ1-2
CASSVSGWGETQYF	TGTGCCAGCAGCGTATCAGGGTGGGGAGAGACCCAGTACTTC	TRBV9	-	TRBJ2-5
CASSLGPQPQHF	TGTGCCAGTAGTTTAGGGCCCCAGCCCCAGCATTTT	TRBV19	-	TRBJ1-5
CATRGAGGQGAYGYTF	TGTGCCACCAGGGGTGCCGGGGGACAGGGGGCCTATGGCTACACCTTC	TRBV15	TRBD1	TRBJ1-2
CASSLGSREGGYTF	TGCGCCAGCAGCTTGGGTTCCAGGGAAGGTGGCTACACCTTC	TRBV5-1	-	TRBJ1-2
CASSQDKAGGTDTQYF	TGTGCCAGCAGCCAAGATAAGGCGGGGGGAACAGATACGCAGTATTTT	TRBV4-2	TRBD2	TRBJ2-3
CASRPHSPGELFF	TGTGCCAGCAGGCCGCATAGTCCCGGGGAGCTGTTTTTT	TRBV28	-	TRBJ2-2
CASSENQSKTGRKAFF	TGTGCCAGCAGTGAAAACCAGAGTAAGACAGGGCGGAAAGCTTTCTTT	TRBV6-1	TRBD1	TRBJ1-1